This TCR beta chain stems from a study of blood T cell repertoires in COVID-19 (TCRdb year 2020). About the investigation overall: The collaborator samples originated in the United States, Italy and Spain and spanned the acute and convalescent phases of COVID-19. Where HLA class I and class II types were available, the types were taken from metadata supplied by the sample provider, not from assay-based typing. The dataset comprised deeply sampled blood TCRbeta repertoires from subjects exposed to, actively infected with, or recovered from COVID-19. A freely available public database, intended as a resource for researchers studying the immune response to SARS-CoV-2, is where the repertoires were released. Samples came from the ongoing ImmuneRACE study (first 160 participants) plus 1,254 subjects from 6 global collaborators. The material from the prospective study consisted of cDNA or gDNA derived from T cells, B-cell-depleted T cells, or PBMCs. The sample metadata nearly always contained a de-identified subject ID, COVID-19 status, age in years and sex.

At one collaborating source in Seattle, patients were enrolled during active infection and were followed longitudinally through the course of disease. The collaborating institutions used their own protocols to collect whole blood in K2EDTA tubes. For TCRbeta analysis, collaborators shipped samples as frozen whole blood, isolated PBMCs, or DNA extracted from either of those sample types. TCRbeta CDR3 regions were amplified from genomic DNA using the immunoSEQ Assay, a bias-controlled multiplex PCR. The published analysis was carried out like this. Within the assay, amplification of reference gene primers was used to estimate how many nucleated cells each sample contained. To quantify the absolute abundance of each unique TCRbeta CDR3 rearrangement, sequence reads were collapsed and filtered. For each sample, productive Simpson clonality was calculated as the square root of Simpson's diversity index over productive rearrangements. TCRdb provides this immuneACCESS table in a form limited to in-frame rearrangements. Some clones are lacking; in checked studies, under half of them reflect an unresolved V gene, and why the rest are absent is not known. The DNA was the basis for D and trimming; V, J and clone size are from that table. Across this sample there are around 70,000 clones, with roughly 80% seen only once. The ten largest make up roughly 12% of the sample.

Overall study results and their limits: The amount of clinical and demographic metadata varied by source and participant and was provided uncurated.

Worth noting for this clone: Its binding antigen is unknown. Base qualities are not recorded, but no much larger clone differs from it by a single base.

CDR1 and CDR2 are read off the germline V gene as LGHNA and YSLEER. CDR3 length: 12 amino acids, cysteine to phenylalanine. The retained sequence is limited to the CDR3, 36 bases, with the frame set at the first base. Germline trimming: 3 bases from V, 8 bases from J; junction bases outside gene matches: 2. The receptor's source is a man aged 45-60 years with COVID-19, enrolled during active disease. Input material: peripheral blood. The sequence joins TRBV4-3 to TRBJ1-2, with TRBD1 identical over 8 junction bases. The CDR3 region: CASSHRTGGYTF. DNA sequence: TGCGCCAGCAGCCACCGGACAGGGGGCTACACCTTC.